The source of this TCR beta chain is a study of blood T cell repertoires in COVID-19. Study at large: Sites in the United States, Italy and Spain provided acute and convalescent COVID-19 samples. The cDNA or gDNA used as material had been derived from T cells, B-cell-depleted T cells, or PBMCs.

Authors' methods: From reference gene primer amplification, estimates of nucleated cell counts were derived. Profiling relied on immunoSEQ multiplex PCR, and the TCRdb table lists in-frame clones only, not all of them. V and J calls and clone size are copied from that table; D and trimming were computed from the DNA. The sample carries just under 90,000 clones, approximately 90% recorded once. The CDR3 length is 14 residues. Germline V gene data show CDR1 as LGHDT and CDR2 as YNNKEL (reference sequence). Trimming removed 3 bases from V and 4 bases from J, with 13 bases in between. Material for sequencing was peripheral blood. The V call is TRBV3-1 (or the pseudogene TRBV3-2), the J call TRBJ2-7; TRBD1 is a possible D gene (6 bases). The receptor was derived from a man aged 55 to 69 with acute or convalescent COVID-19. In DNA form, the CDR3 reads TGTGCCAGCAGCCACCACAGGGTGAGATACGAGCAGTACTTC. Translation gives CASSHHRVRYEQYF.